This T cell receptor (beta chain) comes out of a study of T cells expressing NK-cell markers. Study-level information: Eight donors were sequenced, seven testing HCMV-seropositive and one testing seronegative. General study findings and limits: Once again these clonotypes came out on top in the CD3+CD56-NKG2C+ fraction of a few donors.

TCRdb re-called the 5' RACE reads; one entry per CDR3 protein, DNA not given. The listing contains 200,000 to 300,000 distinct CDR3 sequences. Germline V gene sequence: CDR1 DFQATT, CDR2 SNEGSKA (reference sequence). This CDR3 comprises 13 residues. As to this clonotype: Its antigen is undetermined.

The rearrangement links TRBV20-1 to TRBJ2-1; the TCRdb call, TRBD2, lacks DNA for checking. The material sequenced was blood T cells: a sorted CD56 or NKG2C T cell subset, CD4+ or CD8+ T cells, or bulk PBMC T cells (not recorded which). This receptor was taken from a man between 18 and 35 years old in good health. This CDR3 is CSASLTGGGEQFF.